Listed here is a single T cell receptor (beta chain). The data derive from a study of human T cells and chemical hapten exposure. The germline V gene encodes CDR1 SGHVS and CDR2 FNYEAQ. This CDR3 region has 13 residues. V dropped 5 bases and J dropped 7 bases, with 14 bases sitting between them. Described time point: patch test 2, 6 weeks after DPC sensitization. The treatment was: therapeutic diphenylcyclopropenone sensitization with weekly scalp DPC. Unique molecular identifiers were attached to individual cDNA molecules within the library. Study processing details: TCR counts had a median of 95,638 per sample and spanned about 20,000 to 750,000. TCRdb redid the calling of the RACE reads with MiXCR, one entry per CDR3 protein. The authors' filters were not applied to this entry. The sample consists of around 130,000 distinct CDR3 sequences, 12% of them appearing once.

The chain couples TRBV7-6 to TRBJ1-1; possibly TRBD1 for D (5 bases). The sequences come from whole blood, collected in connection with sensitization to the hapten diphenylcyclopropenone (DPC). The sequence came from a woman in her forties or fifties with alopecia areata. Some clones in this sample may be carry-over from other donors' samples. The DNA of the CDR3 is TGTGCCAGCAGCCCGGGACCGAGAGTTGAAGCTTTCTTT. Translating it yields CASSPGPRVEAFF.